Listed here are 16 T cell receptor beta chains from one sample, sequenced in a study of identical twins. One entry per CDR3 protein results from TCRdb running MiXCR on the 5' RACE reads. In the table there are roughly 1.6 million distinct CDR3 sequences, about 32% of which are singletons. Material for sequencing was cord blood. Receptors were obtained from a newborn girl in good health.

Here the CDR3 DNA reads TGCAGTGCTAGAGATCGAGGGGGGGCCTCCTACGAGCAGTACTTC. Translating it yields CSARDRGGASYEQYF. The J gene is TRBJ2-7, the V gene TRBV20-1; D is perhaps TRBD2 (7 bases). V gave up 0 bases and J gave up 0 bases, with 12 bases separating them. Germline V gene data show CDR1 as DFQATT and CDR2 as SNEGSKA (reference sequence). The CDR3 extends over 15 amino acids.

The V and J genes are TRBV28 and TRBJ2-1; 10 bases match TRBD1. Gene TRBJ2-7 matches the end of the DNA better, so the J call may be wrong. CDR1 and CDR2 (germline): MDHEN, SYDVKM. The CDR3 loop spans 14 amino acids. In nucleotides, the CDR3 is TGTGCCAGCAGTTTCGGGACAGGGGACAATGAGCAGTACTTC. Amino acids: CASSFGTGDNEQYF.

The V gene is TRBV2, the J gene TRBJ2-1, with D possibly being TRBD2 (5 bases). CDR3 length: 15 amino acids. Germline V gene data show CDR1 as SNHLY and CDR2 as FYNNEI. The ends were cut back, 1 base at V and 2 bases at J, with 9 bases in the middle. The CDR3 coding sequence is TGTGCCAGCAGTGAAGTTGAGGGTACCTACAATGAGCAGTTCTTC. Its protein is CASSEVEGTYNEQFF.

The V call is TRBV5-6, the J call TRBJ2-7, with D uncertain. CDR1 is SGHDT, CDR2 YYEEEE, per germline. The CDR3 has 14 residues. V was cut by 1 base and J by 0 bases, with 8 bases left in between. CDR3 loop: CASSLPLNSYEQYF. The CDR3 nucleotides read TGTGCCAGCAGCTTGCCCCTCAACTCCTACGAGCAGTACTTC.

The chain joins TRBV20-1 to TRBJ1-2, with 8 nucleotides matching TRBD1. The CDR3 is made up of 13 amino acids. Germline CDR1 reads DFQATT; CDR2 reads SNEGSKA (reference sequence). Germline trimming cut 7 bases from V and 2 bases from J; bases unmatched to any gene: 6. This CDR3 is CSVSRQGNYGYTF. CDR3 in DNA: TGCAGTGTTTCGCGACAGGGGAACTATGGCTACACCTTC.

CDR3 loop: CASSALGGAYNEQFF. CDR3 in DNA: TGTGCCAGCAGCGCTCTGGGGGGCGCCTACAATGAGCAGTTCTTC. The V gene is TRBV3-1, the J gene TRBJ2-1; the D gene could be TRBD1 or TRBD2 (6 bases each). CDR1 and CDR2 (germline): LGHDT, YNNKEL (reference sequence). The V end was cut by 5 bases, the J end by 2 bases, with 13 bases between. This CDR3 contains 15 residues.

This clonotype has a handful of counts. The chain joins TRBV12-3 or TRBV12-4 to TRBJ2-1, with 10 nucleotides matching TRBD2. Losses at the gene ends were 4 bases for V and 0 bases for J; bases not matched to a gene: 3. This CDR3 region has 16 residues. CDR3 residues: CASSYRTSGSYNEQFF. The CDR3 bases are TGTGCCAGCAGTTATCGGACTAGCGGCTCCTACAATGAGCAGTTCTTC.

The rearrangement links TRBV3-1 to TRBJ2-1, with D possibly matching TRBD1 (6 bases). The germline CDR1 and CDR2 sequences are LGHDT and YNNKEL (reference sequence). Trimming removed 0 bases at V and 10 bases at J, with 19 bases between. CDR3 size: 16 residues. The CDR3 reads CASSQDSGGHLNEQFF. CDR3 bases: TGTGCCAGCAGCCAAGATTCTGGGGGCCATCTTAACGAGCAGTTCTTC.

A few counts support this clonotype. V is TRBV20-1 and J is TRBJ2-1, with D perhaps matching TRBD2 (5 bases). CDR1 DFQATT and CDR2 SNEGSKA come from the germline V gene (reference sequence). The ends were cut back, 3 bases at V and 5 bases at J, with 11 bases in the middle. The CDR3 sequence is 13 residues long. CDR3 region: CSASVSGDNEQFF. In nucleotides, the CDR3 is TGCAGTGCTAGTGTAAGCGGAGACAATGAGCAGTTCTTC.

The rearrangement joins TRBV20-1 to TRBJ1-2; D uncertain. CDR1 and CDR2 from the germline V gene are DFQATT and SNEGSKA (reference sequence). This CDR3 is built from 12 residues. The germline V and J ends were trimmed by 5 bases and 4 bases, with 11 bases remaining between them. CDR3: CSAYPRSYGYTF. The CDR3 coding sequence is TGCAGTGCTTACCCCCGATCCTATGGCTACACCTTC.

About this clonotype: A much larger clonotype is one base distant, so this may be a read error. This rearrangement joins TRBV12-5 to TRBJ2-1; D is unclear. This CDR3 region has 14 residues. Trimming stripped 5 bases from V and 7 bases from J, with 15 bases between. The V gene's germline CDR1 is LGHNT and CDR2 FRNRAP. The chain's CDR3 is CASGPSKSVNEQFF. CDR3 DNA sequence: TGTGCTAGTGGTCCAAGCAAGTCGGTAAATGAGCAGTTCTTC.

This clonotype appeared a few times. The chain couples TRBV7-9 to TRBJ1-4; no clear D. The CDR3 length is 15 residues. V lost 5 bases, J lost 7 bases, and 17 bases lay in between. Per the germline V gene, CDR1 is SEHNR and CDR2 is FQNEAQ (reference sequence). The CDR3 reads CASSLRLRDGEKLFF. CDR3 bases: TGTGCCAGCAGCCTTCGACTTAGGGATGGTGAAAAACTGTTTTTT. Looking up the rest from reference TRBV7-9 and TRBJ1-4 gives the full variable domain: DTGVSQNPRHKITKRGQNVTFRCDPISEHNRLYWYRQTLGQGPEFLTYFQNEAQLEKSRLLSDRFSAERPKGSFSTLEIQRTEQGDSAMYLCASSLRLRDGEKLFFGSGTQLSVL.

Only a few counts were recorded for this clonotype. The V and J genes are TRBV3-1 and TRBJ2-3; D may be TRBD2 (6 bases). The V gene lost 0 bases and the J gene lost 0 bases, with 13 bases spanning the gap. Germline CDR1 is LGHDT and CDR2 is YNNKEL (reference sequence). This CDR3 spans 17 amino acids. CDR3 in DNA: TGTGCCAGCAGCCAAGATCTCCTAGCGCCAAGCACAGATACGCAGTATTTT. Its translation: CASSQDLLAPSTDTQYF.

In this sample, this clonotype turned up a few times. The genes are TRBV12-3 or TRBV12-4 and TRBJ2-3; 11 bases match TRBD2. The CDR3 spans 18 residues. The junction had 5 bases not matched to a gene; V was cut back by 0 bases and J by 0 bases. The CDR3 DNA is TGTGCCAGCAGTTTAGCTAGCGGGGGGGTTTTCAGCACAGATACGCAGTATTTT. It translates to CASSLASGGVFSTDTQYF.

The chain links TRBV12-3 or TRBV12-4 to TRBJ1-4; the D gene is possibly TRBD1 (6 bases). V lost 6 bases and J 5 bases, leaving 10 bases between the germline ends. The CDR3 has 13 amino acids. This CDR3 reads CASRGQPNEKLFF. The CDR3 DNA is TGTGCCAGCAGAGGACAGCCGAATGAAAAACTGTTTTTT.

The chain links TRBV12-3 or TRBV12-4 to TRBJ2-3, with D possibly being TRBD1 or TRBD2 (5 bases each). The CDR3 has 15 amino acids. V was shortened by 8 bases and J by 2 bases, with 17 bases between the two germline ends. Here the CDR3 DNA reads TGTGCCAGCCGGCCGTGGGGGACCGTCACAGATACGCAGTATTTT. Translated, it gives CASRPWGTVTDTQYF.